Sequencing of this T cell receptor beta chain was carried out in a study of regulatory T cells in long-lasting Graves disease. Construction of the TCR beta libraries employed iRepertoire HTBI primers in conjunction with Arm-PCR of CDR3 regions. TCRdb fed the multiplex PCR reads into MiXCR, producing one record per CDR3 protein. The repertoire holds about 400,000 distinct CDR3 sequences, with approximately 15% as singletons. This CDR3 has 14 amino acids. V gave up 0 bases and J gave up 7 bases; unmatched junction bases: 6. In germline, CDR1 is SGHDT, CDR2 YYEEEE. The sample's time point: newly diagnosed GD, antithyroid drugs for less than 3 months. PBMCs provided the RNA from which the TCR library was made. The diagnosis of Graves' disease used American Thyroid Association guidelines. The table lists this clonotype with a few counts. This sample also belongs to another study, concerning T cells in Graves' hyperthyroidism and ophthalmopathy. That report notes: The TCR CDR3 was amplified in a first-round RT-PCR using the HTBI primer set. Blood also carried most thyroid clonotypes expanded above 0.001.

The starting material was peripheral blood mononuclear cells (PBMCs), obtained at new diagnosis, from a patient treated with antithyroid drugs. The TCR comes from a woman aged 40 to 50 with Graves disease. The chain couples TRBV5-6 to TRBJ2-7, with 8 bases aligning to TRBD1. The CDR3: CASSLGTGPQEQYF. The CDR3 nucleotides are TGTGCCAGCAGCTTGGGGACAGGGCCTCAAGAGCAGTACTTC.